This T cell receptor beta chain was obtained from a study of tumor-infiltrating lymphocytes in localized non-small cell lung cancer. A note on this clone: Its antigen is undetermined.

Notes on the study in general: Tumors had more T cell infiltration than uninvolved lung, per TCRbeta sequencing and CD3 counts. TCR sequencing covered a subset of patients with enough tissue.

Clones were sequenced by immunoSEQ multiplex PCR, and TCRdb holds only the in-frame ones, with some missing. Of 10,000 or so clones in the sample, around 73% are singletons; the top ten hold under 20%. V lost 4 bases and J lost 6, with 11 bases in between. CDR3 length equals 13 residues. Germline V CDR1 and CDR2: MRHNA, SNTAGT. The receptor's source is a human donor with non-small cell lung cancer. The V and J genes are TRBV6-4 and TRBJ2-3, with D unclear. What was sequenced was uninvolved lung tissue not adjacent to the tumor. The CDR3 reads CASSGSEEDTQYF. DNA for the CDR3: TGTGCCAGCAGTGGCTCCGAGGAGGATACGCAGTATTTT.